The entry that follows covers one T cell receptor (beta chain) sequence. Its antigen is unidentified. The data were taken from a study of T-cell reconstitution after alpha-beta-depleted transplantation in children. Findings and caveats of the study: As was reported, about two months after transplant, alpha-beta T cells came from several hundred expanded graft clones. One year post-transplant, T-cell counts and diversity were largely derived from T cells produced anew. Where some patients showed high TCRbeta diversity at day 60, it came from recipient T cells and thymic progenitors that had survived.

Preparing the TCRbeta library involved the use of unique molecular identifiers. From the PCR reads, TCRdb called clonotypes with MiXCR, one entry per CDR3 protein. The sample yields tens of thousands of distinct CDR3 sequences, 15% to 20% seen once. Trimming removed 7 bases from V and 4 bases from J; junction bases left unmatched: 4. In germline, CDR1 is SQVTM, CDR2 ANQGSEA. This CDR3 is built from 12 residues. The sequence was collected from a male patient aged 2 to 9 who had a stem cell transplant for acute lymphoblastic leukemia, so the T cells may come from the graft donor. The specimen was PBMCs, mostly from graft donor cells, collected 360 days after TCRalphabeta/CD19-depleted stem cell transplant. The chain is built from TRBV29-1 and TRBJ2-7; TRBD1 matches 10 bases. The CDR3 sequence: CSGGQGTYEQYF. The CDR3 coding sequence is TGCAGCGGGGGACAGGGGACTTACGAGCAGTACTTC.